The rows below give T cell receptor beta chains drawn from one sample of a study of blood T cell repertoires in COVID-19. Clones were read by immunoSEQ multiplex PCR, and TCRdb kept only the in-frame ones, dropping some. The sample lists 80,000 to 100,000 clones, around 93% occurring once. What was sequenced was peripheral blood. The receptors derive from a human donor with active COVID-19. The donor label of this sample is uncertain. Both conserved end residues are part of each CDR3. D genes are given only for firm matches. The listing skips clone size in some rows; elsewhere it reads once, few, many or a size class.

J: TRBJ2-6
size: .
D: .
V: TRBV5-4
DNA: TGTGCCAGCACGAGGTCGGGGAACTCTGGGGCCAACGTCCTGACTTTC
CDR3: CASTRSGNSGANVLTF

J: TRBJ1-1
size: .
D: .
V: TRBV28
DNA: TGTGCCAGCAGTACCCTTGGAGGGGCGGAAATGAACACTGAAGCTTTCTTT
CDR3: CASSTLGGAEMNTEAFF

J: TRBJ2-2
size: .
D: .
V: TRBV5-1
DNA: TGCGCCAGCAGCCCCATTTCGCCAGGTGGGACCGGGGAGCTGTTTTTT
CDR3: CASSPISPGGTGELFF

J: TRBJ2-1
size: .
D: .
V: TRBV6-5
DNA: TGTGCCAGCAGTCCCCAGGGGTTCTACAATGAGCAGTTCTTC
CDR3: CASSPQGFYNEQFF

J: TRBJ2-1
size: .
D: TRBD1
V: TRBV19
DNA: TGTGCCAGTAGTGTTACGACAGGGGATGAGCAGTTCTTC
CDR3: CASSVTTGDEQFF

J: TRBJ2-1
size: .
D: .
V: TRBV5-6
DNA: TGTGCCAGCAGGGCGGGGTATCTAGGTGATGAGCAGTTCTTC
CDR3: CASRAGYLGDEQFF

J: TRBJ1-1
size: .
D: .
V: TRBV3-1/TRBV3-2
DNA: TGTGCCAGCAGCCAATCAGTGACTGAAGCTTTCTTT
CDR3: CASSQSVTEAFF

J: TRBJ1-3
size: once
D: .
V: TRBV5-4
DNA: TGTGCCAGCAGCTTGGACAGAAATGGAAACACCATATATTTT
CDR3: CASSLDRNGNTIYF

J: TRBJ2-1
size: .
D: TRBD2
V: TRBV28
DNA: TGTGCCATACGGACTAGCGGAAACAATGAGCAGTTCTTC
CDR3: CAIRTSGNNEQFF

J: TRBJ2-3
size: .
D: TRBD2
V: TRBV6-4
DNA: TGTGCCAGCAGTCCTTTAGCGGGGGGCACCGGACAGGGGCAGTATTTT
CDR3: CASSPLAGGTGQGQYF

J: TRBJ2-1
size: .
D: .
V: TRBV24-1
DNA: TGTGCCACCAGTGACTTGGATAGCTCCTACAATGAGCAGTTCTTC
CDR3: CATSDLDSSYNEQFF

J: TRBJ2-2
size: once
D: .
V: TRBV18
DNA: TGTGCCAGCTCTCCCGGGACACCGAACACCGGGGAGCTGTTTTTT
CDR3: CASSPGTPNTGELFF

J: TRBJ2-3
size: once
D: TRBD2
V: TRBV5-5
DNA: TGTGCCAGCAGCCCAACGACTAGCCCTGACACAGATACGCAGTATTTT
CDR3: CASSPTTSPDTDTQYF

J: TRBJ2-5
size: .
D: .
V: TRBV4-1
DNA: TGCGCCAGCAGCCAAGGAAGGGGGGAGGGTCAGGAAGAGACCCAGTACTTC
CDR3: CASSQGRGEGQEETQYF

J: TRBJ1-1
size: .
D: .
V: TRBV28
DNA: TGTGCCAGCACCCCTACCGGGACAGAAGCTTTCTTT
CDR3: CASTPTGTEAFF

J: TRBJ1-5
size: .
D: .
V: TRBV6-1
DNA: TGTGCCAGCAGTGAAGCAGGGTGGACAGCCCAGCATTTT
CDR3: CASSEAGWTAQHF

J: TRBJ2-7
size: many
D: TRBD1
V: TRBV19
DNA: TGTGCCAGTAGTATAGGTTCCCAGGGGGTCGAGCAGTACTTC
CDR3: CASSIGSQGVEQYF